This T cell receptor (beta chain) comes out of a study of human T cells and chemical hapten exposure. In the study overall: Throughout a study of 20 to 25 weeks, patients underwent weekly scalp administration of diphenylcyclopropenone doses.

Noted time point: patch test 1, 2 weeks after DPC sensitization. Specified treatment: therapeutic diphenylcyclopropenone sensitization with weekly scalp DPC. V shed 5 bases, J shed 5 bases, and the junction held 7 bases outside the gene matches. Germline V CDR1 and CDR2: KGHSH, LQKENI. The CDR3 sequence is 15 residues long. MiXCR, applied by TCRdb to the RACE reads, yields one record per CDR3 protein. In the table there are 150,000 to 200,000 distinct CDR3 sequences, about 14% of which are singletons. At least ten counts were recorded for this clonotype. This TCR was recovered from a woman aged 25 to 39 with alopecia areata. Some clones in this sample may be carry-over from other donors' samples. The rearrangement joins TRBV18 to TRBJ1-1; 11 bases agree with TRBD1. The sample was whole blood, taken in connection with sensitization to the hapten diphenylcyclopropenone (DPC). CDR3 residues: CASSFEGTGGTEAFF. CDR3 in DNA: TGTGCCAGCTCATTCGAGGGGACAGGGGGGACTGAAGCTTTCTTT.